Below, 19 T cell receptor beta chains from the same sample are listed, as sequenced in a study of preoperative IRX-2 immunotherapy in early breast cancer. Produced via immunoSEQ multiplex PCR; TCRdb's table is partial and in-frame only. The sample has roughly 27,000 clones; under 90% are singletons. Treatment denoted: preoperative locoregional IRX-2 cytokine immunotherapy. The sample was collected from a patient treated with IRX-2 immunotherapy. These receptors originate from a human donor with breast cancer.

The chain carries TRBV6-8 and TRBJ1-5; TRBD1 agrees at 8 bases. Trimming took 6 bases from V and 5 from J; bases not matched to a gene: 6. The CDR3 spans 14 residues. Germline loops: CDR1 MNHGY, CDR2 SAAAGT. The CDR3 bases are TGTGCCAGCAGGACAGGGGATGGTGATCAGCCCCAGCATTTT. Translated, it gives CASRTGDGDQPQHF.

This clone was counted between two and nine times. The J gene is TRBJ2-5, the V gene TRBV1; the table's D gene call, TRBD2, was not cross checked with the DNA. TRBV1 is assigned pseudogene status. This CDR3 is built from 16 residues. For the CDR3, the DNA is TGCGCCAGCAGCCAAGATGGCGGGAGTATGGGAGAGACCCAGTACTTC. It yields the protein CASSQDGGSMGETQYF.

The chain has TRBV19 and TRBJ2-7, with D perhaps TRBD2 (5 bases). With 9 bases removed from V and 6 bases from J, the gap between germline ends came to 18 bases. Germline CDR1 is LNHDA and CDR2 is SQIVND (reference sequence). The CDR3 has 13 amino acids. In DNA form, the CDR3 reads TGTGCCAGCAGAGAGGGTAGGGCGTGCGAGCAGTACTTC. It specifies CASREGRACEQYF.

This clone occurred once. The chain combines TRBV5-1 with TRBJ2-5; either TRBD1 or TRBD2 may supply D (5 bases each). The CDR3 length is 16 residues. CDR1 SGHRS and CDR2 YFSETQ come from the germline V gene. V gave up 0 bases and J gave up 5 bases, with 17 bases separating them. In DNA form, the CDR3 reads TGCGCCAGCAGCTTGGCCGTCGCCGGAGAGGGGGAGACCCAGTACTTC. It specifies CASSLAVAGEGETQYF.

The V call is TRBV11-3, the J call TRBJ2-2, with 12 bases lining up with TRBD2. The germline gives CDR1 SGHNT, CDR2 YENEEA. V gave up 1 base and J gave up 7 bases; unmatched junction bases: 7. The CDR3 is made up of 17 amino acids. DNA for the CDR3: TGTGCCAGCAGCTTAGGTCTAGCGGGAGGGCCCGGCGGGGAGCTGTTTTTT. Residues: CASSLGLAGGPGGELFF.

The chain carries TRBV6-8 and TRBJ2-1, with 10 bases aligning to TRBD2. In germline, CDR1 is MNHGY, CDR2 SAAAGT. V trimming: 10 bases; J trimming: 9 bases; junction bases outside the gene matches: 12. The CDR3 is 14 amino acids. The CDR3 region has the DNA TGTGCCATCAGGAAGCGGGAGGGCCAGGGTGAGCAGTTCTTC. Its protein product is CAIRKREGQGEQFF.

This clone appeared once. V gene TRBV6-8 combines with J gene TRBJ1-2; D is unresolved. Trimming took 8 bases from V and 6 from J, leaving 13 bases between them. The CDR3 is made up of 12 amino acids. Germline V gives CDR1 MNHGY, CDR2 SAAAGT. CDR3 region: CASWTVRDGYTF. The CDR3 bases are TGTGCCAGCTGGACCGTACGGGATGGCTACACCTTC.

CDR3 amino acids: CASSVTSNTDTQYF. The CDR3 region has the DNA TGTGCCAGCTCCGTGACTAGCAATACAGATACGCAGTATTTT. The chain employs TRBV18 and TRBJ2-3; 7 nucleotides line up with TRBD2. V lost 6 bases, J lost 3 bases, and 6 bases stayed unmatched. The germline gives CDR1 KGHSH, CDR2 LQKENI. The length of the CDR3 is 14 residues.

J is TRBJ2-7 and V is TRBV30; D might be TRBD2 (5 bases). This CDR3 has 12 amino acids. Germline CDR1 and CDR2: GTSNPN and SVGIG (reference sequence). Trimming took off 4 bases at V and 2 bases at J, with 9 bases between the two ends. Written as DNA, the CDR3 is TGTGCCTGGACGTCGGAGGCCTACGAGCAGTACTTC. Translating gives CAWTSEAYEQYF. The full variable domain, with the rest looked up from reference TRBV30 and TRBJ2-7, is SQTIHQWPATLVQPVGSPLSLECTVEGTSNPNLYWYRQAAGRGLQLLFYSVGIGQISSEVPQNLSASRPQDRQFILSSKKLLLSDSGFYLCAWTSEAYEQYFGPGTRLTVT.

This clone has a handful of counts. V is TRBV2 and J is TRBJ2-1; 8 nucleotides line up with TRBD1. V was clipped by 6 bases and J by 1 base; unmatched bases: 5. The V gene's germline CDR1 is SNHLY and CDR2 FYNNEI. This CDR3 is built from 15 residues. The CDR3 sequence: CASRPGTGSYNEQFF. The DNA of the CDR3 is TGTGCCAGCAGGCCCGGGACAGGATCCTACAATGAGCAGTTCTTC.

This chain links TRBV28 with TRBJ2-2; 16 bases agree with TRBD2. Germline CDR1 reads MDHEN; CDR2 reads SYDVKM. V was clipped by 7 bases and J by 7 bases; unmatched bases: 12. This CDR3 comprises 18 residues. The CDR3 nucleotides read TGTGCCAGCACCACACCGGGACTAGCGGGGGGGCCGGTCGGGGAGCTGTTTTTT. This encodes CASTTPGLAGGPVGELFF.

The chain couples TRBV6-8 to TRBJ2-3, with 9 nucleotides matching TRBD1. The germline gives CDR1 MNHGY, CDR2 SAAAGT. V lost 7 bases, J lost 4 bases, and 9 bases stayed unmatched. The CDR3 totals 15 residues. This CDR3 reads CASTKDRGGPDTQYF. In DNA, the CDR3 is TGTGCCAGCACTAAGGACAGGGGAGGCCCAGATACGCAGTATTTT.

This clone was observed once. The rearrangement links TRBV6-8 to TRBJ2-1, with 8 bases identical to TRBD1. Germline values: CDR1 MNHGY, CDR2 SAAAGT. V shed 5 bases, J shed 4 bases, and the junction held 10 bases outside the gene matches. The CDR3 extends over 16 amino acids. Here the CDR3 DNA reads TGTGCCAGCAGTCGGGCGGGGACAGGATTTTACAATGAGCAGTTCTTC. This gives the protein CASSRAGTGFYNEQFF.

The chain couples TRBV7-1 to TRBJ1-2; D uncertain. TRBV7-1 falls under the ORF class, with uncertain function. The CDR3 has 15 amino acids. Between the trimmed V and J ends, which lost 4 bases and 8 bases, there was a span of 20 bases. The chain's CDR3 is CASSFPGVLAEGYTF. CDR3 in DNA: TGTGCCAGCAGCTTCCCCGGAGTGCTAGCTGAGGGCTACACCTTC.

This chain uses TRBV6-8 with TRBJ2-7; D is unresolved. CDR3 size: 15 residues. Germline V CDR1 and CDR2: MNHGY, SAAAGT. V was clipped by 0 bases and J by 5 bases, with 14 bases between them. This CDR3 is CASSYSRLVNHEQYF. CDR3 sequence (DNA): TGTGCCAGCAGTTACTCCCGGCTGGTAAATCACGAGCAGTACTTC.

In nucleotides, the CDR3 is TGTGCCAGCAGCGAGGGACAGAGGGGATCACCCCTCCACTTT. Protein: CASSEGQRGSPLHF. The chain couples TRBV11-3 to TRBJ1-6; TRBD1 agrees at 7 bases. This CDR3 region has 14 residues. With V trimmed by 5 bases and J by 10 bases, 8 bases remained unmatched. Germline V CDR1 and CDR2: SGHNT, YENEEA.

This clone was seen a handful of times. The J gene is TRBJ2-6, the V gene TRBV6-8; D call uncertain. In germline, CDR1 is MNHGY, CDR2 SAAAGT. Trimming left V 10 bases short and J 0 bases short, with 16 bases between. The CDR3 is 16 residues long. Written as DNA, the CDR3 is TGTGCCACAGCCCGGCCTCGGCCCTCTGGGGCCAACGTCCTGACTTTC. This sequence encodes CATARPRPSGANVLTF.

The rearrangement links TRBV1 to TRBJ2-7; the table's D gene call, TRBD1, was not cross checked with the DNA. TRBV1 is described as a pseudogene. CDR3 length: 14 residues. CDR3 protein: CASSQGSRSREQYF. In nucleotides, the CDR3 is TGCGCCAGCAGCCAAGGATCCAGGTCCCGCGAGCAGTACTTC.

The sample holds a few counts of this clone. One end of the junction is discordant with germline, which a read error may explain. CDR3 sequence (DNA): TGTGCCATCAGTCCGGGACTAGCGGGGTCGGGCGGGGAGCTGTTTTTT. Translating gives CAISPGLAGSGGELFF. V and J are TRBV6-8 and TRBJ2-2; 13 bases are a match to TRBD2. The germline V gene has CDR1 MNHGY and CDR2 SAAAGT. CDR3 length equals 16 residues.